The rows below give T cell receptor beta chains drawn from one sample of a study of T cells in Graves' hyperthyroidism and ophthalmopathy. Each CDR3 protein gets one entry after TCRdb re-called the multiplex PCR reads with MiXCR. The sample lists about 840,000 distinct CDR3 sequences, over 35% seen once, with 8.9% in the top ten. Sequenced sample: blood. The receptors originated from a man between 18 and 35 years old with Graves' hyperthyroidism. Both conserved end residues are part of each CDR3. D genes are given only for firm matches. Size is stated for part of the rows, as once, few or many counts, or as a class when the clone is expanded.

>TRBJ1-2|TRBV7-2|.|.
CASSPPRGNGYTF
TGTGCCAGCTCACCACCTCGAGGGAATGGCTACACCTTC
>TRBJ2-6|TRBV4-1|.|.
CASSQRVGANVLTF
TGCGCCAGCAGCCAACGGGTTGGGGCCAACGTCCTGACTTTC
>TRBJ2-7|TRBV6-2/TRBV6-3|.|TRBD1
CAIDLGQGRPYEQYF
TGTGCCATCGATTTAGGACAGGGGAGACCGTACGAGCAGTACTTC
>TRBJ1-3|TRBV15|many|.
CATSWDLSGNTIYF
TGTGCCACCAGCTGGGATCTCTCTGGAAACACCATATATTTT
>TRBJ1-1|TRBV5-1|many|.
CASSLDGDPNTEAFF
TGCGCCAGCAGCTTGGATGGGGATCCGAACACTGAAGCTTTCTTT
>TRBJ1-1|TRBV29-1|many|.
CSVERAGNTEAFF
TGCAGCGTTGAAAGAGCTGGGAACACTGAAGCTTTCTTT
>TRBJ2-7|TRBV9|few|.
CASSVVPGAEQYF
TGTGCCAGCAGCGTAGTCCCCGGGGCCGAGCAGTACTTC
>TRBJ1-4|TRBV15|many|.
CATSIGEKLFF
TGTGCCACCAGCATTGGGGAGAAACTGTTTTTT
>TRBJ1-6|TRBV2|many|.
CASGGEGDSPLHF
TGTGCCAGCGGGGGGGAAGGGGATTCACCCCTCCACTTT
>TRBJ2-7|TRBV2|many|.
CASRQGTSSYEQYF
TGTGCCAGCAGACAGGGCACGAGCTCCTACGAGCAGTACTTC
>TRBJ1-1|TRBV25-1|.|.
CARVGIEAFF
TGTGCCCGAGTGGGGATTGAAGCTTTCTTT
>TRBJ1-4|TRBV6-2/TRBV6-3|.|.
CASCTGGGLGEKLFF
TGTGCCAGCTGCACCGGCGGGGGACTTGGCGAAAAACTGTTTTTT
>TRBJ1-1|TRBV2|few|TRBD1
CAAQGQGAPGTEAFF
TGTGCCGCCCAGGGACAGGGGGCGCCGGGGACTGAAGCTTTCTTT
>TRBJ2-1|TRBV29-1|.|.
CSVDKGGNEQFF
TGCAGCGTTGACAAGGGGGGTAATGAGCAGTTCTTC
>TRBJ2-7|TRBV19|many|.
CASHGSYEQYF
TGTGCCAGTCATGGATCCTACGAGCAGTACTTC
>TRBJ1-1|TRBV7-4|few|.
CASTGGADSTEAFF
TGTGCCAGCACGGGGGGGGCCGACTCCACTGAAGCTTTCTTT
>TRBJ1-2|TRBV2|.|TRBD1
CASRRQGLGGYTF
TGTGCCAGCAGGAGACAGGGACTAGGCGGCTACACCTTC
>TRBJ1-6|TRBV2|once|.
CASPYRDSPLHF
TGTGCCAGCCCCTACCGGGATTCACCCCTCCACTTT
>TRBJ2-7|TRBV10-3|.|TRBD1
CASSYLRTGVEQYF
TGTGCCAGCAGTTACCTCCGGACAGGGGTAGAGCAGTACTTC
>TRBJ2-7|TRBV7-2|.|.
CASSHLSSYEQYF
TGCGCCAGCAGCCACCTCAGCTCCTACGAGCAGTACTTC
>TRBJ2-7|TRBV4-1|many|TRBD2
CASSQGTSGTDEQYF
TGCGCCAGCAGCCAAGGGACTAGCGGGACCGACGAGCAGTACTTC
>TRBJ1-2|TRBV6-6|.|.
CASTSLSYGYTF
TGTGCCAGCACCTCCCTGAGTTATGGCTACACCTTC
>TRBJ2-7|TRBV6-1|few|.
CASSESTSSYEQYF
TGTGCCAGCAGTGAGTCAACTAGCTCCTACGAGCAGTACTTC
>TRBJ2-6|TRBV6-5|.|.
CAISYNDGANVLTF
TGTGCCATCAGTTACAACGATGGGGCCAACGTCCTGACTTTC
>TRBJ2-7|TRBV15|.|TRBD1
CATSRDGGQGEDEQYF
TGTGCCACCAGCAGAGACGGAGGACAGGGGGAGGACGAGCAGTACTTC
>TRBJ1-1|TRBV20-1|.|.
CSAKDGGDTEAFF
TGCAGTGCTAAGGATGGGGGGGACACTGAAGCTTTCTTT
>TRBJ2-5|TRBV7-8|many|.
CASSVTLGGAETQYF
TGTGCCAGCAGCGTCACCTTAGGAGGGGCAGAGACCCAGTACTTC
>TRBJ2-7|TRBV5-1|few|.
CASSLLANEQYF
TGCGCCAGCAGCTTGCTAGCCAACGAACAGTACTTC
>TRBJ2-7|TRBV7-3|few|.
CASSKWGNGEQYF
TGTGCCAGCAGCAAATGGGGGAATGGCGAGCAGTACTTC
>TRBJ2-2|TRBV29-1|few|TRBD2
CSVTPGRDTGELFF
TGCAGCGTTACTCCCGGGAGGGACACCGGGGAGCTGTTTTTT
>TRBJ2-7|TRBV14|many|.
CASSQGPGDEQYF
TGTGCCAGCAGCCAAGGGCCGGGGGACGAGCAGTACTTC
>TRBJ2-5|TRBV10-3|many|.
CAIWAGPSQETQYF
TGTGCCATCTGGGCGGGCCCTTCTCAAGAGACCCAGTACTTC